This T cell receptor beta chain emerged from a study of T-cell memory formation after mild COVID-19. Findings and limits, study-wide: Researchers report contracting CD4+ clones mostly in CM and EM, with CD8+ clones in EMRA.

As concerns this clonotype: Its target is not known.

V was shortened by 6 bases and J by 4 bases, with 14 bases between the two germline ends. Germline V gene data show CDR1 as DFQATT and CDR2 as SNEGSKA (reference sequence). The length of the CDR3 is 13 residues. From the 5' RACE reads, TCRdb called clonotypes with MiXCR, one entry per CDR3 protein. This sample yields around 200,000 distinct CDR3 sequences, of which 15% to 20% are seen a single time; about 4% belongs to the top ten. The V call is TRBV20-1, the J call TRBJ2-3; D might be TRBD2 (6 bases). The sequenced sample was PBMCs or a T cell subset sorted from them (not recorded which). The TCR was taken from a young man who had mild COVID-19 (a few samples of this study predate the infection). Cell type and time point are not known. CDR3 nucleotide sequence: TGCAGTGCGCTAACTAGCTCCCCAGATACGCAGTATTTT. Amino acids: CSALTSSPDTQYF.